These T cell receptor beta chains were read from a single sample in a study of Ad26.COV2.S vaccination and SARS-CoV-2 variants. Generated by immunoSEQ multiplex PCR, the TCRdb table keeps only in-frame clones and is missing some. The table shows 440,000 or so clones, with about 90% occurring only once. The sample in question was peripheral blood, obtained in a trial of Ad26.COV2.S vaccine versus placebo. The receptors were gathered from a person aged 18-60 years who received the Ad26.COV2.S COVID-19 vaccine or a placebo. Both conserved end residues are trimmed from each CDR3.

V gene: TRBV14
J gene: TRBJ2-7
CDR3 protein: ASSQEGTGYKQY

V gene: TRBV7-8
J gene: TRBJ2-1
CDR3 protein: ASSLGLAVYNEQF

V gene: TRBV24-1
J gene: TRBJ2-7
CDR3 protein: ATSPGQGNYEQY

V gene: TRBV5-1
J gene: TRBJ1-1
CDR3 protein: ASSIRTGANTEAF

V gene: TRBV5-1
J gene: TRBJ2-1
CDR3 protein: ASSLVGGEQF

V gene: TRBV3-1/TRBV3-2
J gene: TRBJ2-3
CDR3 protein: ASSQEGRTFNTQY

V gene: TRBV27
J gene: TRBJ2-2
CDR3 protein: ASKGRGSGNTGELF

V gene: TRBV10-3
J gene: TRBJ2-1
CDR3 protein: AISDSYNEQF

V gene: TRBV28
J gene: TRBJ2-1
CDR3 protein: ASSQGGSSYNEQF

V gene: TRBV7-2
J gene: TRBJ1-5
CDR3 protein: ASSLGGAGQPQH

V gene: TRBV5-1
J gene: TRBJ2-7
CDR3 protein: ASSSYITTGSSYEQY

V gene: TRBV14
J gene: TRBJ2-1
CDR3 protein: ASRDLFYNEQF

V gene: TRBV6-6
J gene: TRBJ2-7
CDR3 protein: ASSFHRGGSYEQY

V gene: TRBV29-1
J gene: TRBJ2-5
CDR3 protein: SAEAGYQETQY

V gene: TRBV6-6
J gene: TRBJ2-6
CDR3 protein: ASTRAGDSGANVLT

V gene: TRBV30
J gene: TRBJ2-1
CDR3 protein: AWIPPAGLRDEQF

V gene: TRBV7-9
J gene: TRBJ2-7
CDR3 protein: ASSPGDRGYEQY

V gene: TRBV9
J gene: TRBJ1-4
CDR3 protein: ASSTGGGFNEKLF

V gene: TRBV6-5
J gene: TRBJ1-1
CDR3 protein: ASIRPRGDTEAF

V gene: TRBV24-1
J gene: TRBJ2-6
CDR3 protein: ATSVGDSGANVLT

V gene: TRBV6-2/TRBV6-3
J gene: TRBJ2-7
CDR3 protein: ASSRYRDRSYEQY

V gene: TRBV28
J gene: TRBJ1-3
CDR3 protein: ASNRDSGNTIY

V gene: TRBV30
J gene: TRBJ2-3
CDR3 protein: AGSTSGAGDTQY

V gene: TRBV2
J gene: TRBJ2-5
CDR3 protein: ASSQGIQETQY

V gene: TRBV7-7
J gene: TRBJ2-7
CDR3 protein: ASSLPRVHYEQY

V gene: TRBV28
J gene: TRBJ1-5
CDR3 protein: ASSLSRGTGNQPQH